One and the same sample provided the 23 T cell receptor beta chains below, sequenced in a study of T cells in Graves' hyperthyroidism and ophthalmopathy. Amplified regions were TCR beta CDR3 sequences from RNA transcripts. TCR CDR3 underwent first-round RT-PCR with the HTBI primer set. TCRdb used MiXCR to reprocess the multiplex PCR reads, holding one entry per CDR3 protein. This table has 410,000 or so distinct CDR3 sequences, around 15% appearing once. Sequenced sample: blood. The receptor set was obtained from a man aged 18 to 29 with Graves' ophthalmopathy.

The sample holds many counts of this clonotype. The gene calls are TRBV5-1 and TRBJ2-4; D remains ambiguous. In germline, CDR1 is SGHRS, CDR2 YFSETQ. The CDR3 has 13 amino acids. V dropped 4 bases and J dropped 5 bases, with 10 bases sitting between them. CDR3 residues: CASSKDIQNIQYF. CDR3 sequence (DNA): TGCGCCAGCAGCAAAGACATCCAAAACATTCAGTACTTC.

Many counts were recorded for this clonotype. The chain combines TRBV7-3 with TRBJ1-2, with D tentatively TRBD1 (6 bases). Germline V gives CDR1 SGHTA, CDR2 FQGTGA. Trimming took off 5 bases at V and 0 bases at J, with 10 bases between the two ends. CDR3 length: 14 residues. The CDR3 nucleotides are TGTGCCAGCAGCGTGGACAGCTCTAACTATGGCTACACCTTC. It codes for CASSVDSSNYGYTF.

This clonotype was found many times. The rearrangement uses TRBV7-2 and TRBJ2-1, with 12 bases matching TRBD2. The trim removed 4 bases at V and 8 bases at J, leaving 9 bases unmatched. CDR1 and CDR2 (germline): SGHTA, FQGNSA. CDR3 size: 16 residues. This chain's CDR3 is CASSSLAGGPVHEQFF. The CDR3 DNA follows: TGTGCCAGCAGCTCGCTAGCGGGAGGGCCTGTCCATGAGCAGTTCTTC. The full variable domain, completed using reference TRBV7-2 and TRBJ2-1, is GAGVSQSPSNKVTEKGKDVELRCDPISGHTALYWYRQSLGQGLEFLIYFQGNSAPDKSGLPSDRFSAERTGGSVSTLTIQRTQQEDSAVYLCASSSLAGGPVHEQFFGPGTRLTVL.

This clonotype has ten or more counts. V is TRBV19 and J is TRBJ1-5; TRBD1 matches at 10 bases. Trimming removed 7 bases from V and 1 base from J; junction bases left unmatched: 1. The CDR3 loop spans 14 amino acids. Germline CDR1 and CDR2: LNHDA and SQIVND (reference sequence). DNA for the CDR3: TGTGCCAGTACGACAGGGGGCAGCAATCAGCCCCAGCATTTT. This translates into CASTTGGSNQPQHF.

As regards this clonotype: Germline and junction disagree at one end, which may indicate a read error. The chain combines TRBV7-3 with TRBJ2-5; 9 bases fit TRBD2. The CDR3 covers 13 residues. The germline CDR1 and CDR2 sequences are SGHTA and FQGTGA. CDR3: CASRQRLAGPWHF. The CDR3 nucleotides read TGTGCCAGCAGACAACGGCTAGCGGGGCCCTGGCACTTC.

This clonotype appeared many times. This chain joins TRBV7-3 and TRBJ2-1, with a weak D call TRBD2 (5 bases). The CDR3 length is 15 residues. The germline CDR1 and CDR2 sequences are SGHTA and FQGTGA. Trimming shortened V by 1 base and J by 6 bases, and 13 bases separated the two germline ends. The CDR3 here is CASSLRSRAANEQFF. The CDR3, as DNA: TGTGCCAGCAGCTTAAGATCTAGAGCGGCCAATGAGCAGTTCTTC.

The chain carries TRBV12-5 and TRBJ1-2, with D unclear. CDR1 is LGHNT and CDR2 is FRNRAP in the germline V gene. Trimming pared 2 bases from V and 4 bases from J, leaving 11 bases between. This CDR3 has 14 amino acids. CDR3 region: CASGLYLGPYGYTF. Here the CDR3 DNA reads TGTGCTAGTGGTTTGTATCTGGGCCCCTATGGCTACACCTTC.

The gene calls are TRBV11-2 and TRBJ2-5; TRBD2 matches at 12 bases. V dropped 4 bases and J dropped 4; count of bases not matched to a gene: 4. Per germline, CDR1 SGHAT and CDR2 FQNNGV. This CDR3 is built from 15 residues. This chain's CDR3 is CASSSRTSGVETQYF. CDR3 in DNA: TGTGCCAGCAGCTCCAGGACTAGCGGGGTAGAGACCCAGTACTTC.

This clonotype was recorded at least ten times. The chain is built from TRBV11-2 and TRBJ2-3, with 8 bases fitting TRBD2. Germline V gives CDR1 SGHAT, CDR2 FQNNGV. Germline trimming cut 1 base from V and 10 bases from J; bases unmatched to any gene: 13. The CDR3 has 16 amino acids. CDR3 sequence: CASSLVPGGAPLSQYF. The DNA of the CDR3 is TGTGCCAGCAGCTTAGTTCCCGGGGGGGCCCCTTTATCGCAGTATTTT.

The CDR3 protein is CASSGGQEGEKLFF. The CDR3 nucleotides are TGTGCCAGCAGCGGCGGACAGGAGGGGGAAAAACTGTTTTTT. The chain couples TRBV9 to TRBJ1-4; TRBD1 matches at 7 bases. Unmatched junction bases numbered 7, after V lost 3 bases and J lost 8 bases. The CDR3 has 14 residues. The V gene's germline CDR1 is SGDLS and CDR2 YYNGEE.

This clonotype was seen at least ten times. CDR3 coding DNA: TGTGCCAGCAGCCAAGGAGGGGCAGCACCCCTCCACTTT. Translated, it gives CASSQGGAAPLHF. The chain recombines TRBV3-1 with TRBJ1-6; D perhaps matches TRBD1 (5 bases). Per the germline V gene, CDR1 is LGHDT and CDR2 is YNNKEL (reference sequence). Trimming stripped 1 base from V and 11 bases from J, with 9 bases between. The CDR3 contains 13 residues.

This clonotype was recorded at least ten times. The V call is TRBV13, the J call TRBJ1-1; D gene ambiguous. Trimming removed 4 bases from V and 1 base from J, with 13 bases in between. This CDR3 has 15 residues. The germline gives CDR1 PRHDT, CDR2 FYEKMQ (reference sequence). CDR3 nucleotide sequence: TGTGCCAGCAGCTCCGCCGAGGGTGGGAACACTGAAGCTTTCTTT. Translation gives CASSSAEGGNTEAFF.

As for this clonotype: This sequence may be a read error, since a much larger clone differs from it by one base. The rearrangement joins TRBV6-5 to TRBJ2-7, with D hard to call. The J call may be wrong; the DNA end is better matched by TRBJ2-1. Germline loops: CDR1 MNHEY, CDR2 SVGAGI. The CDR3 contains 13 residues. The CDR3 here is CASSYAEAYEQFF. In DNA form, the CDR3 reads TGTGCCAGCAGTTACGCCGAAGCGTACGAGCAGTTCTTC.

In its sample, this clonotype was seen many times. This rearrangement joins TRBV11-2 to TRBJ2-7, with 9 bases lining up with TRBD1. This CDR3 spans 13 amino acids. Losses at the gene ends were 4 bases for V and 6 bases for J; bases not matched to a gene: 4. CDR1 and CDR2 (germline): SGHAT, FQNNGV. The chain's CDR3 is CASSWTGALEQYF. The DNA for the CDR3 is TGTGCCAGCAGCTGGACAGGGGCTCTCGAGCAGTACTTC.

This clonotype came up many times. The rearrangement joins TRBV2 to TRBJ1-5; 7 bases map to TRBD1. The V and J ends lost 6 bases and 0 bases, in that order; junction bases with no gene match: 2. CDR3 size: 14 residues. Germline values: CDR1 SNHLY, CDR2 FYNNEI. For the CDR3, the DNA is TGTGCCAGCAGGGGGGACAGTAGCAATCAGCCCCAGCATTTT. This codes for CASRGDSSNQPQHF.

This clonotype was detected only a few times. The chain combines TRBV6-1 with TRBJ2-2; possible D gene TRBD1, 5 bases. The CDR3 is made up of 14 amino acids. V shed 6 bases and J shed 1 base, with 9 bases lying between them. Germline-derived CDR1 and CDR2 are MNHNS and SASEGT. This CDR3 reads CASRTDLNTGELFF. The CDR3 DNA follows: TGTGCCAGCAGGACAGACTTGAACACCGGGGAGCTGTTTTTT.

The V gene is TRBV2, the J gene TRBJ1-1, with 8 bases that match TRBD1. The CDR3 is made up of 17 amino acids. Germline V gene lookup returns CDR1 SNHLY and CDR2 FYNNEI. The J segment lost 0 bases and the V segment lost 4 bases, leaving 10 bases of the junction unmatched. Written as DNA, the CDR3 is TGTGCCAGCAGTGGGTTAAGACAGGGGCTTGTGAACACTGAAGCTTTCTTT. Protein sequence: CASSGLRQGLVNTEAFF.

To note about this clonotype: An end of the junction differs from the germline gene, which may be a read error. This chain links TRBV10-3 with TRBJ1-3, with D maybe TRBD1 (5 bases). The germline gives CDR1 ENHRY, CDR2 SYGVKD. CDR3 length: 14 residues. The CDR3 DNA sequence: TGTGCCATCAATACGGGACTCTCTGGAAACACCGTATATTTT. Its protein is CAINTGLSGNTVYF.

This clonotype was counted many times. The chain combines TRBV6-1 with TRBJ2-5, with a weak D call TRBD2 (5 bases). The germline V gene has CDR1 MNHNS and CDR2 SASEGT. Trimming pared 6 bases from V and 5 bases from J, leaving 16 bases between. The CDR3 is 14 amino acids. The CDR3: CASSPPRGLETQYF. The CDR3 bases are TGTGCCAGCAGCCCCCCACGAGGGCTTGAGACCCAGTACTTC.

This clonotype was picked up a small number of times. The CDR3 loop reads CSVVKGRISYEQYF. DNA for the CDR3: TGCAGCGTTGTCAAGGGGAGGATTTCCTACGAGCAGTACTTC. V usage is TRBV29-1 and J usage is TRBJ2-7; TRBD2 might be the D (6 bases). Germline V gene data show CDR1 as SQVTM and CDR2 as ANQGSEA. The CDR3 consists of 14 residues. Deletions cut 4 bases from V and 1 base from J, with 14 bases between.

The genes are TRBV20-1 and TRBJ2-2, with 7 bases aligning to TRBD2. The CDR3 covers 15 residues. Unmatched junction bases numbered 8, after V lost 3 bases and J lost 4 bases. Germline loops: CDR1 DFQATT, CDR2 SNEGSKA (reference sequence). This CDR3 is CSARRLADTTGELFF. CDR3 sequence (DNA): TGCAGTGCTAGGCGTCTAGCGGATACCACCGGGGAGCTGTTTTTT.

The V call is TRBV12-3 or TRBV12-4, the J call TRBJ1-1, with 12 bases matching TRBD1. CDR3 length: 14 residues. V was pared by 4 bases and J by 8 bases, with 5 bases of the junction left unmatched. CDR3 sequence: CASSWGQGAGEAFF. The CDR3, as DNA: TGTGCCAGCAGTTGGGGACAGGGGGCTGGAGAAGCTTTCTTT.

This clonotype has at least ten counts. The chain couples TRBV29-1 to TRBJ1-1; 8 positions match TRBD1. V dropped 6 bases and J dropped 1; count of bases not matched to a gene: 4. Looked up from germline, CDR1 is SQVTM and CDR2 is ANQGSEA. CDR3 length: 13 amino acids. CDR3 sequence reads: CSVTGGGNTEAFF. CDR3 nucleotide sequence: TGCAGCGTAACAGGGGGAGGGAACACTGAAGCTTTCTTT.